What follows are 18 T cell receptor beta chains derived from one specimen sequenced in a study of blood T cell repertoires in COVID-19. Sequencing was performed with immunoSEQ multiplex PCR; in TCRdb, only in-frame clones are kept and a portion is missing. The sample holds 200,000 to 250,000 clones; 88% are singletons and the top ten take around 2.7%. The specimen sequenced was PBMCs or T cells enriched from blood (not recorded which). These receptors were taken from a woman under 40 who had recovered from COVID-19.

This clone has a single count. The chain is built from TRBV5-8 and TRBJ2-7; 11 positions match TRBD1. The CDR3 length is 12 residues. Germline CDR1 is SGHTS and CDR2 is YDEGEE. With V trimmed by 10 bases and J by 5 bases, 5 bases remained unmatched. The CDR3 DNA reads TGTGCCTCCGGGACAGGGGGAAACGAGCAGTACTTC. Amino acid sequence: CASGTGGNEQYF.

V and J are TRBV6-5 and TRBJ2-7; 9 nucleotides agree with TRBD1. With V trimmed by 6 bases and J by 1 base, 7 bases remained unmatched. This CDR3 comprises 15 residues. Germline V gene data show CDR1 as MNHEY and CDR2 as SVGAGI. CDR3 in DNA: TGTGCCAGCAGCCCAGGGACAGGGATTTCCTACGAGCAGTACTTC. Translating gives CASSPGTGISYEQYF.

This sequence joins TRBV3-1 (or the pseudogene TRBV3-2) and TRBJ2-7; 7 positions agree with TRBD1. This CDR3 contains 15 residues. V gave up 6 bases and J gave up 2 bases; unmatched junction bases: 10. Germline assignment: CDR1 LGHDT and CDR2 YNNKEL (reference sequence). The CDR3 spells CASRDTGTVTYEQYF. CDR3 nucleotide sequence: TGTGCCAGCAGGGATACCGGGACAGTGACCTACGAGCAGTACTTC.

V gene TRBV3-1 (or the pseudogene TRBV3-2) combines with J gene TRBJ2-7, with D possibly being TRBD2 (5 bases). CDR1 and CDR2 from the germline V gene are LGHDT and YNNKEL (reference sequence). V was shortened by 4 bases and J by 4 bases, with 17 bases between the two germline ends. CDR3 length: 15 amino acids. The CDR3: CASSPHSPTGYEQYF. The CDR3 nucleotides read TGTGCCAGCAGCCCCCATAGTCCGACGGGGTACGAGCAGTACTTC.

J is TRBJ2-7 and V is TRBV3-1 (or the pseudogene TRBV3-2), with a possible D match to TRBD1 (6 bases). CDR1 is LGHDT, CDR2 YNNKEL, per germline (reference sequence). The CDR3 runs 18 residues. Trimming left V 0 bases short and J 5 bases short, with 23 bases between. CDR3 in amino acids: CASSQDIRVSQGLHEQYF. The CDR3 DNA sequence: TGTGCCAGCAGCCAAGATATAAGAGTGTCACAGGGCCTCCACGAGCAGTACTTC.

V is TRBV5-4 and J is TRBJ1-6, with D unclear. CDR3 length: 14 amino acids. V was shortened by 0 bases and J by 4 bases, with 5 bases between the two germline ends. Germline CDR1 and CDR2: SGHNT and YYREEE (reference sequence). The CDR3 spells CASSLGHYNSPLHF. CDR3 DNA: TGTGCCAGCAGCTTGGGGCATTATAATTCACCCCTCCACTTT.

As concerns this clone: Other DNA variants within this sample encode the same CDR3. The chain uses TRBV7-2 and TRBJ1-1; a possible D gene is TRBD1 (6 bases). V was shortened by 5 bases and J by 5 bases, with 18 bases between the two germline ends. The CDR3 consists of 15 residues. The germline V gene encodes CDR1 SGHTA and CDR2 FQGNSA. DNA for the CDR3: TGTGCCAGCAGCCTAACAGGGTCGGGGAATACTGAAGCTTTCTTT. It translates to CASSLTGSGNTEAFF.

The rearrangement links TRBV12-3 or TRBV12-4 to TRBJ1-5; 9 nucleotides align to TRBD1. The CDR3 sequence is 13 residues long. V gave up 7 bases and J gave up 5 bases; unmatched junction bases: 3. CDR3 sequence (DNA): TGTGCCAGCACCCGACAGGGGGATCAGCCCCAGCATTTT. Amino acids: CASTRQGDQPQHF.

The rearrangement links TRBV14 to TRBJ2-7, with 10 bases matching TRBD1. The CDR3 runs 16 residues. Unmatched junction bases numbered 8, after V lost 3 bases and J lost 3 bases. Germline V gene sequence: CDR1 SGHDN, CDR2 FVKESK. The CDR3 region is CASSQSTGGRFYEQYF. The CDR3 DNA reads TGTGCCAGCAGCCAGTCGACAGGGGGCCGTTTCTACGAGCAGTACTTC.

The chain has TRBV19 and TRBJ2-1; D is perhaps TRBD1 (8 bases). The CDR3 is 15 amino acids. Trimming shortened V by 7 bases and J by 4 bases, and 17 bases separated the two germline ends. The germline V gene encodes CDR1 LNHDA and CDR2 SQIVND (reference sequence). DNA for the CDR3: TGTGCCAGTATTCAACAGGGGGGGCGGTACAATGAGCAGTTCTTC. Protein product: CASIQQGGRYNEQFF.

V is TRBV5-1 and J is TRBJ1-2, with 8 bases aligning to TRBD1. CDR3 length: 15 amino acids. The ends lost 3 bases at V and 8 bases at J; junction bases unmatched: 12. CDR1 SGHRS and CDR2 YFSETQ come from the germline V gene. The CDR3 sequence is CASSSEWGQVRGYTF. The CDR3 DNA reads as TGCGCCAGCAGCTCAGAGTGGGGACAGGTCAGAGGCTACACCTTC. The whole variable domain, filled in from reference TRBV5-1 and TRBJ1-2, reads KAGVTQTPRYLIKTRGQQVTLSCSPISGHRSVSWYQQTPGQGLQFLFEYFSETQRNKGNFPGRFSGRQFSNSRSEMNVSTLELGDSALYLCASSSEWGQVRGYTFGSGTRLTVV.

The chain couples TRBV25-1 to TRBJ1-2; TRBD1 aligns across 7 bases. Trimming cost V 4 bases and J 1 base; bases outside gene matches: 6. This CDR3 spans 15 amino acids. CDR1 and CDR2 from the germline V gene are MGHDK and SYGVNS. The CDR3 is CASSVRGRDNYGYTF. CDR3 nucleotide sequence: TGTGCCAGCAGTGTAAGGGGGCGGGATAACTATGGCTACACCTTC.

The chain is built from TRBV7-6 and TRBJ2-3; TRBD1 agrees at 10 bases. Germline lookup yields CDR1 SGHVS and CDR2 FNYEAQ. V dropped 5 bases and J dropped 4; count of bases not matched to a gene: 12. This CDR3 is built from 17 residues. The CDR3 here is CASSRFRDRGIPDTQYF. CDR3 sequence (DNA): TGTGCCAGCAGCCGGTTCCGGGACAGGGGTATCCCAGATACGCAGTATTTT.

Here the CDR3 reads CASIPGNTGELFF. The CDR3 coding sequence is TGTGCCAGCATCCCCGGGAACACCGGGGAGCTGTTTTTT. V and J are TRBV12-3 or TRBV12-4 and TRBJ2-2; D unclear. The CDR3 has 13 residues. Trimming shortened V by 7 bases and J by 1 base, and 7 bases separated the two germline ends.

The V call is TRBV12-3 or TRBV12-4, the J call TRBJ1-5; no clear D. Trimming took off 6 bases at V and 0 bases at J, with 6 bases between the two ends. This CDR3 comprises 13 residues. Written as DNA, the CDR3 is TGTGCCAGCAGCTATTATAGCAATCAGCCCCAGCATTTT. Protein product: CASSYYSNQPQHF.

The chain combines TRBV6-5 with TRBJ2-7; TRBD1 aligns across 11 bases. From germline, CDR1 is MNHEY and CDR2 SVGAGI. The CDR3 sequence is 15 residues long. V lost 5 bases to trimming and J lost 6 bases; unmatched junction nucleotides: 9. The CDR3 loop reads CASSTSGTGGGEQYF. In DNA, the CDR3 is TGTGCCAGCAGTACCTCCGGGACAGGGGGAGGCGAGCAGTACTTC.

The rearrangement links TRBV11-2 to TRBJ1-1; the D is unclear. V lost 3 bases, J lost 2 bases, and 7 bases lay in between. Germline lookup yields CDR1 SGHAT and CDR2 FQNNGV. This CDR3 has 13 residues. CDR3 sequence (DNA): TGTGCCAGCAGCTTTAGAGATAACACTGAAGCTTTCTTT. Its protein product is CASSFRDNTEAFF.

The rearrangement links TRBV7-2 to TRBJ1-6, with 10 positions matching TRBD1. The germline V gene has CDR1 SGHTA and CDR2 FQGNSA. CDR3 length: 18 residues. Trimming cost V 5 bases and J 9 bases; bases outside gene matches: 16. The CDR3 here is CASSTYPLGQGVSSPLHF. In DNA form, the CDR3 reads TGTGCCAGCAGCACCTACCCCCTTGGACAGGGGGTAAGTTCACCCCTCCACTTT.